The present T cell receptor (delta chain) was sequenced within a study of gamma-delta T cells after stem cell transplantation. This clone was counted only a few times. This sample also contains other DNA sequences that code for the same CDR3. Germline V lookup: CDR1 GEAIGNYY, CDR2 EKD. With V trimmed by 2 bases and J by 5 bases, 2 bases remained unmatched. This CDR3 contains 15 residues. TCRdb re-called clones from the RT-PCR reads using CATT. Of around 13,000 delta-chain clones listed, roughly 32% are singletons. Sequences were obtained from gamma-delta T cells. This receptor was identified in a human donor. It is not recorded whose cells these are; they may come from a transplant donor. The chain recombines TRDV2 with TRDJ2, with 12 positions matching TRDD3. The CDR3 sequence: CACDILGDTTAQLFF. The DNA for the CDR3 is TGTGCCTGTGACATACTGGGGGATACAACAGCACAACTCTTCTTT.